Listed here is a single T cell receptor beta chain. Its cognate antigen has yet to be identified. No much larger clone exists at a distance of one base, and base qualities are not known. This specimen comes from a study of T cell changes during pregnancy in multiple sclerosis (dated by TCRdb to between 2018 and 2020). Regarding the complete study: The study looked at changes in the T cell repertoire across pregnancy in women with multiple sclerosis.

The library was produced with the immunoSEQ multiplex PCR assay. In its TCRdb copy, this immuneACCESS table keeps in-frame sequences only and misses some clones. Where compared with another copy, unresolved V genes explain less than half of these, and the others have no known cause. The sample has approximately 49,000 clones on record, 88% of them singletons. The ten largest clones add up to roughly 1.2% of the sample. The source material was CD4+ T cells from peripheral blood mononuclear cells, sampled in the second trimester of pregnancy. The receptor was isolated from a female donor with multiple sclerosis, enrolled in a pregnancy study.

This receptor has the CDR3 CASSSTAGRRGNQPQHF. The DNA is as follows: TGTGCCAGCAGCTCCACCGCAGGGCGTAGGGGCAATCAGCCCCAGCATTTT. The rearranged chain carries TRBV5-6 and TRBJ1-5; TRBD1 could be the D gene, as 5 bases match. The trim is 3 bases for V and 2 bases for J, with a gap of 18 bases between the germline ends. The CDR3 sequence holds 17 residues, the cysteine and phenylalanine included. This entry keeps only the CDR3 DNA: 51 bases, framed from base 1. The germline V gene provides CDR1 SGHDT and CDR2 YYEEEE.